The 10 T cell receptor beta chains listed next were all sequenced from one sample in a study of T-cell reconstitution after alpha-beta-depleted transplantation in children. Preparation of the TCRbeta library was carried out with unique molecular identifiers. MiXCR, applied by TCRdb to the PCR reads, yields one record per CDR3 protein. The repertoire holds around 600,000 distinct CDR3 sequences, with roughly 15% as singletons. Sequencing was performed on PBMCs from the stem cell graft donor, taken from the stem cell graft. These receptors originate from a human donor who donated a stem cell graft to a child with acute myeloid leukemia.

The CDR3 DNA sequence: TGTGCCAGCAGCTTGGACGGTTATAACTATGGCTACACCTTC. Amino acids: CASSLDGYNYGYTF. The genes are TRBV7-9 and TRBJ1-2; unclear D gene. This CDR3 region has 14 residues. The V end was cut by 3 bases, the J end by 1 base, with 9 bases between. Germline V gene lookup returns CDR1 SEHNR and CDR2 FQNEAQ (reference sequence).

This clonotype occurred a few times. The J gene is TRBJ1-1, the V gene TRBV11-3, with D tentatively TRBD1 (6 bases). The germline gives CDR1 SGHNT, CDR2 YENEEA. V was trimmed by 2 bases and J by 10 bases, leaving 8 bases between them. This CDR3 contains 11 residues. The CDR3 protein is CASSLRGPAFF. For the CDR3, the DNA is TGTGCCAGCAGCTTACGGGGGCCAGCTTTCTTT.

This sequence joins TRBV30 and TRBJ1-6; D unclear. The CDR3 loop spans 12 amino acids. In germline, CDR1 is GTSNPN, CDR2 SVGIG (reference sequence). The V end lost 3 bases, the J end lost 7 bases, and 7 bases lay between the germline ends. The CDR3 nucleotides read TGTGCCTGGAGGACGAGGAATTCACCCCTCCACTTT. Translation: CAWRTRNSPLHF. The whole variable domain, filled in from reference TRBV30 and TRBJ1-6, reads SQTIHQWPATLVQPVGSPLSLECTVEGTSNPNLYWYRQAAGRGLQLLFYSVGIGQISSEVPQNLSASRPQDRQFILSSKKLLLSDSGFYLCAWRTRNSPLHFGNGTRLTVT.

The chain couples TRBV7-9 to TRBJ2-2; D remains unclear. Trimming stripped 6 bases from V and 4 bases from J, with 6 bases between. The germline CDR1 and CDR2 sequences are SEHNR and FQNEAQ (reference sequence). The CDR3 runs to 12 residues. CDR3 DNA: TGTGCCAGCAGATTTCCCACCGGGGAGCTGTTTTTT. This encodes CASRFPTGELFF.

This clonotype was picked up many times. The chain carries TRBV20-1 and TRBJ2-7; D possibly matches TRBD1 or TRBD2 (5 bases each). The CDR3 is 15 residues long. Germline values: CDR1 DFQATT, CDR2 SNEGSKA (reference sequence). Trimming pared 2 bases from V and 6 bases from J, leaving 20 bases between. CDR3 DNA: TGCAGTGCTAGACAGAGGGGCGCAAGTGGGGTCGAGCAGTACGTC. As protein: CSARQRGASGVEQYV.

This clonotype occurred many times. The chain has TRBV7-2 and TRBJ2-7; D uncertain. The germline gives CDR1 SGHTA, CDR2 FQGNSA. Between the trimmed V and J ends, which lost 0 bases and 7 bases, there was a span of 13 bases. The CDR3 consists of 14 residues. DNA of the CDR3: TGTGCCAGCAGCTTAGCGCAAAGGACGCAAGAGCAGTACTTC. Protein: CASSLAQRTQEQYF.

The chain uses TRBV20-1 and TRBJ1-2, with 8 bases identical to TRBD1. The CDR3 sequence is 13 residues long. Germline V lookup: CDR1 DFQATT, CDR2 SNEGSKA (reference sequence). V was clipped by 3 bases and J by 8 bases; unmatched bases: 8. The DNA of the CDR3 is TGCAGTGCTAGGGTGGGGACAGGAGCCGGCTACACCTTC. Its translation: CSARVGTGAGYTF.

This rearrangement joins TRBV28 to TRBJ2-3; possible D gene TRBD2, 6 bases. Germline lookup yields CDR1 MDHEN and CDR2 SYDVKM. CDR3 size: 13 residues. V lost 8 bases and J 6 bases, leaving 15 bases between the germline ends. The CDR3 nucleotides are TGTGCCAGCTGGGGGGACCGCAGTGATACGCAGTATTTT. It yields the protein CASWGDRSDTQYF.

This clonotype was counted ten times or more. The genes are TRBV12-3 or TRBV12-4 and TRBJ2-7, with 7 bases identical to TRBD2. The CDR3 runs 14 residues. V lost 5 bases and J lost 4; bases outside the gene matches: 8. CDR3 sequence: CASSLSGAWYEQYF. In DNA, the CDR3 is TGTGCCAGCAGTCTGAGCGGGGCATGGTACGAGCAGTACTTC.

The table lists this clonotype with a few counts. The chain recombines TRBV5-1 with TRBJ1-6; D unresolved. Trimming took 0 bases from V and 0 from J, leaving 13 bases between them. Per the germline V gene, CDR1 is SGHRS and CDR2 is YFSETQ. The CDR3 length is 18 residues. Here the CDR3 reads CASSLAPVRDSYNSPLHF. For the CDR3, the DNA is TGCGCCAGCAGCTTGGCCCCCGTGAGGGACTCCTATAATTCACCCCTCCACTTT.